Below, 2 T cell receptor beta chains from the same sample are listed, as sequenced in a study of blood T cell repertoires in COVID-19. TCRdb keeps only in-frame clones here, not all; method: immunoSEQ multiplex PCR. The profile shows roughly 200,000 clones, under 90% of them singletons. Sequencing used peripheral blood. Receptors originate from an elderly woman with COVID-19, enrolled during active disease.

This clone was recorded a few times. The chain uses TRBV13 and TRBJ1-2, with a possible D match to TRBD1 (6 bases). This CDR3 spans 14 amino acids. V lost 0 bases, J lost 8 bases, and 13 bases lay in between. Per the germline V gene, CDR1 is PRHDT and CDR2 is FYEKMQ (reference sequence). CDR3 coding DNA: TGTGCCAGCAGCTTAGGGGGACAACACGTGGGCTACACCTTC. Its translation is CASSLGGQHVGYTF.

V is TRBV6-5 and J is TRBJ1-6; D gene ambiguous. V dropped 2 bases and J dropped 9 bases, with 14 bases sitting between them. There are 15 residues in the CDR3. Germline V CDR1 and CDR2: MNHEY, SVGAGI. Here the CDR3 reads CASSYDEGLGSPLHF. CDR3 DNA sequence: TGTGCCAGCAGTTACGATGAGGGTCTCGGTTCACCCCTCCACTTT.